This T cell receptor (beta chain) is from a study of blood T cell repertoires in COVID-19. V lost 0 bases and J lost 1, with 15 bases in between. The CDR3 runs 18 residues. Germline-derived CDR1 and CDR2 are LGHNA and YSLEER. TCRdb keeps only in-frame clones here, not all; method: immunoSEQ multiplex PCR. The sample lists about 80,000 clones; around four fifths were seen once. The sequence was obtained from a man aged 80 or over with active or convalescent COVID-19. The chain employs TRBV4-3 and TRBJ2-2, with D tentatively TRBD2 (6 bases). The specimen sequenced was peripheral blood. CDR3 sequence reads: CASSQDIAEGLNTGELFF. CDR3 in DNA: TGCGCCAGCAGCCAAGATATCGCGGAGGGCCTGAACACCGGGGAGCTGTTTTTT.